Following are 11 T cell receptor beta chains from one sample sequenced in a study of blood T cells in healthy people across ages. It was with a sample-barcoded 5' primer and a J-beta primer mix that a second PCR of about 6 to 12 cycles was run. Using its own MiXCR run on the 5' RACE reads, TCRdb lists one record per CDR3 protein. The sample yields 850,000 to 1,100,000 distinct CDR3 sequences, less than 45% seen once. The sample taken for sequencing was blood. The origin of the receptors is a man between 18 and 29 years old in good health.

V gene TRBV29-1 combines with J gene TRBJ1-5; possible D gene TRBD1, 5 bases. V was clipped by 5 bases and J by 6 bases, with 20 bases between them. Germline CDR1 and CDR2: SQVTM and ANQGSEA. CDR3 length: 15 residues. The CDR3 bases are TGCAGCGTTTCAGAGGGGCAGGCCGGCGGTCAGCCCCAGCATTTT. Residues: CSVSEGQAGGQPQHF. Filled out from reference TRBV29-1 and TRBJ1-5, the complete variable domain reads SAVISQKPSRDICQRGTSLTIQCQVDSQVTMMFWYRQQPGQSLTLIATANQGSEATYESGFVIDKFPISRPNLTFSTLTVSNMSPEDSSIYLCSVSEGQAGGQPQHFGDGTRLSIL.

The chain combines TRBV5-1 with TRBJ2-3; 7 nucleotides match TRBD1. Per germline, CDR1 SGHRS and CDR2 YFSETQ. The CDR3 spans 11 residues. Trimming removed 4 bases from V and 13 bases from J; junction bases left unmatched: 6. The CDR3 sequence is CASSEDRIKYF. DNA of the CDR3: TGCGCCAGCAGCGAGGACAGGATAAAGTATTTT. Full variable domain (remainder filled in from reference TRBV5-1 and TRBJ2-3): KAGVTQTPRYLIKTRGQQVTLSCSPISGHRSVSWYQQTPGQGLQFLFEYFSETQRNKGNFPGRFSGRQFSNSRSEMNVSTLELGDSALYLCASSEDRIKYFGPGTRLTVL.

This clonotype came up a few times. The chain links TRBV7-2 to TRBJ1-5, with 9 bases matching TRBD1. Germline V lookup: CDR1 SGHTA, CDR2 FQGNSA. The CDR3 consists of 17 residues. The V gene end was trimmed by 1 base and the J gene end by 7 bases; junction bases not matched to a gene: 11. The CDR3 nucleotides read TGTGCCAGCAGCTTAGGAGGACAGGGGCGGGTTAGCCAGCCCCAGCATTTT. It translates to CASSLGGQGRVSQPQHF.

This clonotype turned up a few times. The CDR3 nucleotides are TGTGCCAGCAGCCTAATTTGGGATCCCCCGGGTGAGCAGTACTTC. Translating it yields CASSLIWDPPGEQYF. The chain links TRBV7-2 to TRBJ2-7; no clear D gene. Germline V gives CDR1 SGHTA, CDR2 FQGNSA. V was trimmed by 5 bases and J by 7 bases, leaving 21 bases between them. This CDR3 region has 15 residues.

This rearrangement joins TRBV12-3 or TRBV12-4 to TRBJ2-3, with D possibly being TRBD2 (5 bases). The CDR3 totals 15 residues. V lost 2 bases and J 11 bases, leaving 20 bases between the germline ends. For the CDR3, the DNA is TGTGCCAGCAGTTTAACCAGCGGTAGCACAGATGTGCAGTATTTT. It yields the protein CASSLTSGSTDVQYF.

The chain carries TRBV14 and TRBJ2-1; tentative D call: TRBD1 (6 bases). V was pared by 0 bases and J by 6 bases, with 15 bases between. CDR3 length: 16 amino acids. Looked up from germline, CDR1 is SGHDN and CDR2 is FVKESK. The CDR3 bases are TGTGCCAGCAGCCAAGATTGGGGGCGTAATGGCAATGAGCAGTTCTTC. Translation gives CASSQDWGRNGNEQFF.

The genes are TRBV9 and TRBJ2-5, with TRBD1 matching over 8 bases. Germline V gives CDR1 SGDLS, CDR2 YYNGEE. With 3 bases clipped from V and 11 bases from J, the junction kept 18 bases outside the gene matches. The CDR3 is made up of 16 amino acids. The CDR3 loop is CASSEGGRDRPNEQYF. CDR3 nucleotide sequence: TGTGCCAGCAGCGAGGGAGGTCGGGACAGGCCTAATGAGCAGTACTTC.

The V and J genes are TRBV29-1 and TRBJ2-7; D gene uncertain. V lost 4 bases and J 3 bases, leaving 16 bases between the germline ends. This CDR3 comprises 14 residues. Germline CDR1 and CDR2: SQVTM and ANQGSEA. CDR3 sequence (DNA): TGCAGCGTTGGAGAGACCGGGCCCATCTACGAGCAGTACTTC. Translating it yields CSVGETGPIYEQYF.

Here the CDR3 reads CATNRGQDNTEAFF. The CDR3 DNA is TGTGCCACCAACCGAGGACAGGACAACACTGAAGCTTTCTTT. This chain joins TRBV9 and TRBJ1-1; TRBD1 matches at 7 bases. This CDR3 contains 14 residues. In germline, CDR1 is SGDLS, CDR2 YYNGEE. With 9 bases clipped from V and 2 bases from J, the junction kept 10 bases outside the gene matches.

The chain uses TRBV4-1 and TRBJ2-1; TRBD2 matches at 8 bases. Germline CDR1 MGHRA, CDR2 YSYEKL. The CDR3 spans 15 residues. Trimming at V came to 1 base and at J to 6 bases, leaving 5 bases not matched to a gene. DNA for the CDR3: TGCGCCAGCAGCCAAGGAGGGACTAGTCGCAATGAGCAGTTCTTC. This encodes CASSQGGTSRNEQFF.

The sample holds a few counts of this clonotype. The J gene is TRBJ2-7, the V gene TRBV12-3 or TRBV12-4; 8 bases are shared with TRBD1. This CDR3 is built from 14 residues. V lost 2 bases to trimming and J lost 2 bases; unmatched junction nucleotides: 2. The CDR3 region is CASSLWDRPYEQYF. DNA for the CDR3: TGTGCCAGCAGTTTATGGGACAGGCCCTACGAGCAGTACTTC.